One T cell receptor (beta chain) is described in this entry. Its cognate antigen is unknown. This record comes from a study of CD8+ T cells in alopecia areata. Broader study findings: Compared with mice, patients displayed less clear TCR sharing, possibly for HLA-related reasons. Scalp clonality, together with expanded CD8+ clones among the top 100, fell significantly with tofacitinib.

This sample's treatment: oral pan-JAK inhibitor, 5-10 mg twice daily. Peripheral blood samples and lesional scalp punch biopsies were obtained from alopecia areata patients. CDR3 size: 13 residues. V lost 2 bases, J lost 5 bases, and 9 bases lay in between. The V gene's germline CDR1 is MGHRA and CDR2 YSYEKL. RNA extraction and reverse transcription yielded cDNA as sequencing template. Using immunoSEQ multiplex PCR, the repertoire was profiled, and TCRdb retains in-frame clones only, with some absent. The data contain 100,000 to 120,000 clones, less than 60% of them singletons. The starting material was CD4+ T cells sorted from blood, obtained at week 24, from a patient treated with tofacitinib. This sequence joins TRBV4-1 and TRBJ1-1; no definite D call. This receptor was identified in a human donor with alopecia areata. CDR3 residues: CASSQPWETEAFF. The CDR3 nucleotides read TGCGCCAGCAGCCAACCCTGGGAAACTGAAGCTTTCTTT.